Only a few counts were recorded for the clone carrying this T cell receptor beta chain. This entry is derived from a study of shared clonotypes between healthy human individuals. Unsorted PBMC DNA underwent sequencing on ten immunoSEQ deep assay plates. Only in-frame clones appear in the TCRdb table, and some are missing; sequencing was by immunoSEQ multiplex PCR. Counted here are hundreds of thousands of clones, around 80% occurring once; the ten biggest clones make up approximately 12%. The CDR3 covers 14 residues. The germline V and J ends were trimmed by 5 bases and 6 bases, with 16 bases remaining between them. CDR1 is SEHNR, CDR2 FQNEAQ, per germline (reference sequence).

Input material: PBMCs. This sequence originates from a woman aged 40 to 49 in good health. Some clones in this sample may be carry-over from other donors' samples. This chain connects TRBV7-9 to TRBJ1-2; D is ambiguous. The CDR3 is CASSAMREVDGYTF. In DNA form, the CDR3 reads TGTGCCAGCAGCGCGATGAGGGAAGTGGATGGCTACACCTTC. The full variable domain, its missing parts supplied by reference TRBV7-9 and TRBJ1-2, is DTGVSQNPRHKITKRGQNVTFRCDPISEHNRLYWYRQTLGQGPEFLTYFQNEAQLEKSRLLSDRFSAERPKGSFSTLEIQRTEQGDSAMYLCASSAMREVDGYTFGSGTRLTVV.